This T cell receptor beta chain comes out of a study of T cell changes during pregnancy in multiple sclerosis. Germline V gene sequence: CDR1 MNHNS, CDR2 SASEGT. This CDR3 spans 15 amino acids. V lost 8 bases to trimming and J lost 4 bases, with 18 bases between them. Data came from immunoSEQ multiplex PCR; TCRdb stores just in-frame clones and leaves some out. Of fewer than 20,000 clones in the sample, roughly 84% were seen once. The sample consisted of CD8+ T cells from peripheral blood mononuclear cells, taken after pregnancy. This chain connects TRBV6-1 to TRBJ2-1; D not certain. This clonotype originated in a female donor with multiple sclerosis, enrolled in a pregnancy study. CDR3 region: CASLMAPGGYNEQFF. In DNA, the CDR3 is TGTGCCAGCCTTATGGCCCCGGGTGGGTACAATGAGCAGTTCTTC.